This T cell receptor (beta chain) derives from a study of T cells after yellow fever vaccination. General study findings and limits: A small share of clonotypes appeared in both CD4 and CD8 compartments. A faster peak, day 5 versus 15, was reached by the weaker secondary response. The booster response re-showed most primary clones: approximately 95% CD4, over 80% CD8.

Making TCR cDNA involved 5'RACE template switching, which added UMIs and a universal primer site. From the 5' RACE reads, TCRdb called clonotypes with MiXCR, one entry per CDR3 protein. The data contain 350,000 to 450,000 distinct CDR3 sequences, roughly 6.1% of them singletons. Comment on this clonotype: The antigen remains undetermined.

The CDR3 runs 16 residues. Germline CDR1 and CDR2: SGHTA and FQGNSA. Trimming cost V 1 base and J 6 bases, with 17 bases left between them. The source material was PBMCs, sampled 5 days after the yellow fever booster vaccination. The chain joins TRBV7-2 to TRBJ2-3, with TRBD2 as a possible D gene (5 bases). This receptor was identified in a man aged 25-40 years who received the YFV17D yellow fever vaccine. The chain's CDR3 is CASSLGGAGPADTQYF. The CDR3 region has the DNA TGTGCCAGCAGCTTAGGTGGCGCGGGCCCGGCGGATACGCAGTATTTT.